This T cell receptor beta chain was observed in a study of T-cell reconstitution after alpha-beta-depleted transplantation in children. The sample holds a few counts of this clonotype. As it was prepared, the TCRbeta library received unique molecular identifiers. TCRdb independently ran MiXCR on the PCR reads; one entry per CDR3 protein. The sample lists hundreds of thousands of distinct CDR3 sequences, about 11% occurring once. Trimming took 10 bases from V and 0 from J; bases not matched to a gene: 12. The CDR3 runs to 17 residues. The germline CDR1 and CDR2 sequences are SNHLY and FYNNEI. Sequences were derived from PBMCs, sampled before TCRalphabeta/CD19-depleted stem cell transplant. This chain links TRBV2 with TRBJ2-6; 7 bases map to TRBD2. This sequence was found in a child under two years old with acute myeloid leukemia, due to receive a stem cell transplant. The CDR3 DNA reads as TGTGCCACCAACCGGGACTACTCTAGCTCTGGGGCCAACGTCCTGACTTTC. As protein: CATNRDYSSSGANVLTF.